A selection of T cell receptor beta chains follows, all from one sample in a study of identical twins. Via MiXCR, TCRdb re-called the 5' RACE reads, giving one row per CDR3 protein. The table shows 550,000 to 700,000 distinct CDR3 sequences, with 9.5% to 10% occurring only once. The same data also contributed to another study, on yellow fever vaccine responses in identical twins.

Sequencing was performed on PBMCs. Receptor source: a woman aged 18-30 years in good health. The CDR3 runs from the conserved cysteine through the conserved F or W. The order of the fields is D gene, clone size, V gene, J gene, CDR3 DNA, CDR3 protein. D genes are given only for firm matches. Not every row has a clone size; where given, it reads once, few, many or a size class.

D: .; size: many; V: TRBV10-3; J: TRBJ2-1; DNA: TGTGCCTCCGGTAGAGGGGACAATGAGCAGTTCTTC; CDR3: CASGRGDNEQFF
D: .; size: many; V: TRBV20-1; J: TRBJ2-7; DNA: TGCAGTGCTAGGGTTACCTACGAGCAGTACTTC; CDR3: CSARVTYEQYF
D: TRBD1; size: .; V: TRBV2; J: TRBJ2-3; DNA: TGTGCCAGCAGTCCTGACAGGGCGGCCGGTACGCAGTATTTT; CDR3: CASSPDRAAGTQYF
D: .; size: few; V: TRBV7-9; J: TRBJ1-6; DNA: TGTGCCAGCAGCTTATTCGGGGATTCACCCCTCCACTTT; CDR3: CASSLFGDSPLHF
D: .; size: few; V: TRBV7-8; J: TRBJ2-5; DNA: TGTGCCAGCAGCTTAGGTGACGGGAGGACCCAGTACTTC; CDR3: CASSLGDGRTQYF
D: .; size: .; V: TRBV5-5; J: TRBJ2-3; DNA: TGTGCCAGCGGCCCGGGACCCGACACAGATACGCAGTATTTT; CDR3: CASGPGPDTDTQYF
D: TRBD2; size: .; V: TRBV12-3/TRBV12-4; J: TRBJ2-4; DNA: TGTACCTGCAGTTTTCGGGCTAGCGGGGTCGTAGCCAAAAACATTCAGTACTTC; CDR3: CTCSFRASGVVAKNIQYF
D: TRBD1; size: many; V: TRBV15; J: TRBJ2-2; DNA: TGTGCCACCAGCATCGGACAGGGAGACACCGGGGAGCTGTTTTTT; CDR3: CATSIGQGDTGELFF
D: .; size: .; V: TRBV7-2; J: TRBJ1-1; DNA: TGTGCCAGCACCTTTCCAGGGAGCACTGAAGCTTTCTTT; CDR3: CASTFPGSTEAFF
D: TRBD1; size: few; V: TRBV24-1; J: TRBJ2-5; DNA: TGTGCCACCAGTGATACCGGGACAGGGCAAGAGACCCAGTACTTC; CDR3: CATSDTGTGQETQYF
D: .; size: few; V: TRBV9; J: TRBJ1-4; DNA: TGTGCCAGCAGCACCGCCAGCCGGGGGATCGCAACTAATGAAAAACTGTTTTTT; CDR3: CASSTASRGIATNEKLFF
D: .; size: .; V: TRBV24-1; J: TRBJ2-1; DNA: TGTGCCACCAGTGATTGGAAAGACACGGGGGGACAATACAATGAGCAGTTCTTC; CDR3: CATSDWKDTGGQYNEQFF
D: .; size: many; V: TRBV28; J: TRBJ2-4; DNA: TGTGCCAGCAGACCCCCATACGGGGGTGGCAAAAACATTCAGTACTTC; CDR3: CASRPPYGGGKNIQYF
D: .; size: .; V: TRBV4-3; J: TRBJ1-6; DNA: TGCGCCAGCAGCCAGGGTGGGACACAGAATTCACCCCTCCACTTT; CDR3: CASSQGGTQNSPLHF
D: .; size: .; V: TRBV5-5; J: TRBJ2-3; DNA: TGTGCCAGCAGCATGGACAGTGGGGCCCACACAGATACGCAGTATTTT; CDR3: CASSMDSGAHTDTQYF
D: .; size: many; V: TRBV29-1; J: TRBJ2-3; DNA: TGCAGCGTTTCCCCCCTACAGGGAACAGGCACAGATACGCAGTATTTT; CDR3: CSVSPLQGTGTDTQYF
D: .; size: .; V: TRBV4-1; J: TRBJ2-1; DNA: TGCGCCAGCAGGACCGGGACCCGCGGCGATGAGCAGTTCTTC; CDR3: CASRTGTRGDEQFF
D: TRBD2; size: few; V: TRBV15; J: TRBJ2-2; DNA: TGTGCCACCAGCTCGAAGGGCGGGAGGGCCACCGGGGAGCTGTTTTTT; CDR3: CATSSKGGRATGELFF
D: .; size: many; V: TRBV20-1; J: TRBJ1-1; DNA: TGCAGTGCTAGCTCGCCGGGTAACACTGAAGCTTTCTTT; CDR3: CSASSPGNTEAFF
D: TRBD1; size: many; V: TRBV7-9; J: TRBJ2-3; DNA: TGTGCCAGCAGCCCCTCCGGGGCAGGGGGTCTAGATACGCAGTATTTT; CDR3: CASSPSGAGGLDTQYF
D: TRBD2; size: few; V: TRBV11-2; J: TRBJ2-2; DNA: TGTGCCAGCAGCTTATTGGGACTAGCGGGGGGTCTCACCGGGGAGCTGTTTTTT; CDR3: CASSLLGLAGGLTGELFF
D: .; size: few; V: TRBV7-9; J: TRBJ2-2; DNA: TGTGCCAGCAGCTTAGGAAAATCGAACACCGGGGAGCTGTTTTTT; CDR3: CASSLGKSNTGELFF
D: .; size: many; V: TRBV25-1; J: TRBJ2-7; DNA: TGTGCCAGCAGCCGGGACAGGTCTTTTAGCGGGAGCTACGAGCAGTACTTC; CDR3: CASSRDRSFSGSYEQYF
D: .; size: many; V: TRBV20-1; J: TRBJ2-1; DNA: TGCAGTGCTAGAAGTTCTAGCAGGTCCTACAATGAGCAGTTCTTC; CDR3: CSARSSSRSYNEQFF